The present TCR beta chain was sequenced within a study of PD-1 blockade in mismatch repair-deficient tumors. CDR3 length equals 14 residues. Germline CDR1 and CDR2: MNHEY and SVGAGI. Trimming pared 2 bases from V and 0 bases from J, leaving 7 bases between. Study results and limitations: Tumor-resident clones, often undetectable pretreatment in blood, expanded then contracted after pembrolizumab.

As to this clone: Its antigen is not identified.

Assay: immunoSEQ multiplex PCR; the TCRdb copy retains only in-frame clones and omits some. The sample consists of 35,000 to 40,000 clones, about 85% of them appearing once. This receptor was obtained from an adult with mismatch repair-deficient cancer. The chain joins TRBV6-5 to TRBJ1-1; D is undetermined. Sequencing was performed on peripheral blood, taken 4 weeks after starting pembrolizumab. The CDR3 is CASSYVLLNTEAFF. The CDR3, as DNA: TGTGCCAGCAGTTACGTGCTGCTGAACACTGAAGCTTTCTTT.